The rows below give T cell receptor beta chains drawn from one sample of a study of blood T cell repertoires in COVID-19. Measured with immunoSEQ multiplex PCR; TCRdb has only the in-frame clones, and not every one. Here the sample spans some 220,000 clones, 85% being singletons. The specimen was peripheral blood. The receptors derive from a woman aged 70 to 79 with COVID-19, enrolled during active disease. Both conserved end residues are part of each CDR3. The order of the fields is CDR3 DNA, CDR3 protein, J gene, clone size, D gene, V gene. D genes are given only for firm matches. Expanded clones get a size class; other rows say once, few or many, or leave the size out.

DNA: TGTGCCAGCAGCTCCAATCGACTAGCGATTGTGGAGACCCAGTACTTC; CDR3: CASSSNRLAIVETQYF; J: TRBJ2-5; size: -; D: TRBD2; V: TRBV7-2
DNA: TGCGCCAGCAGCCGCCAAACACCTTACGAGCAGTACTTC; CDR3: CASSRQTPYEQYF; J: TRBJ2-7; size: -; D: -; V: TRBV4-1
DNA: TGTGCCAGCACTAATACCGGGACAGGCCAAGAGACCCAGTACTTC; CDR3: CASTNTGTGQETQYF; J: TRBJ2-5; size: -; D: TRBD1; V: TRBV6-5
DNA: TGTGCCAGCAGTCAGACAGAACCTAACTATGGCTACACCTTC; CDR3: CASSQTEPNYGYTF; J: TRBJ1-2; size: -; D: -; V: TRBV6-2/TRBV6-3
DNA: TGTGCCAGCACCACAGGGAGTGACGGTTCACCCCTCCACTTT; CDR3: CASTTGSDGSPLHF; J: TRBJ1-6; size: few; D: -; V: TRBV2
DNA: TGTGCCAGCTCACCGGGACAGGTGCCGAACACTGAAGCTTTCTTT; CDR3: CASSPGQVPNTEAFF; J: TRBJ1-1; size: -; D: TRBD1; V: TRBV18
DNA: TGTGCCAGCAGCCGGACTAGCGGGAGTGATGAGCAGTTCTTC; CDR3: CASSRTSGSDEQFF; J: TRBJ2-1; size: -; D: TRBD2; V: TRBV7-3
DNA: TGTGCCAGCTCGTGGACAGGGGGCTACGAGCAGTACTTC; CDR3: CASSWTGGYEQYF; J: TRBJ2-7; size: -; D: TRBD1; V: TRBV18
DNA: TGTGCCAGCTCACCACAGCAGACAGATAACTATGGCTACACCTTC; CDR3: CASSPQQTDNYGYTF; J: TRBJ1-2; size: -; D: -; V: TRBV18
DNA: TGTGCCAGCAGCCCGTGGACAGAGAACACCGGGGAGCTGTTTTTT; CDR3: CASSPWTENTGELFF; J: TRBJ2-2; size: -; D: -; V: TRBV28
DNA: TGTGCCAGCAGCCAAACTAGCGGGAGAGTCGCAGATACGCAGTATTTT; CDR3: CASSQTSGRVADTQYF; J: TRBJ2-3; size: few; D: TRBD2; V: TRBV5-4
DNA: TGTGCCAGCAGCCGAGGGAATTGGGCCCCAGATACGCAGTATTTT; CDR3: CASSRGNWAPDTQYF; J: TRBJ2-3; size: -; D: -; V: TRBV25-1
DNA: TGTGCCAGCAGTCCCGGGACAGGGAATGGCTACACCTTC; CDR3: CASSPGTGNGYTF; J: TRBJ1-2; size: -; D: TRBD1; V: TRBV6-4
DNA: TGTGCCAGCAGCTTCAAGGGGTCGAAGGAAGCTTTCTTT; CDR3: CASSFKGSKEAFF; J: TRBJ1-1; size: -; D: -; V: TRBV7-2
DNA: TGCGCCAGCAGCTTGGAAATGGGCGGGGGGCGGTCGGAGACCCAGTACTTC; CDR3: CASSLEMGGGRSETQYF; J: TRBJ2-5; size: -; D: TRBD2; V: TRBV5-1
DNA: TGTGCCAGCAACAGGGTCCTGGGCGGCTACACCTTC; CDR3: CASNRVLGGYTF; J: TRBJ1-2; size: -; D: -; V: TRBV9
DNA: TGTGCCAGCAGTTTAACGCAGTCCTACGAGCAGTACTTC; CDR3: CASSLTQSYEQYF; J: TRBJ2-7; size: -; D: -; V: TRBV12-3/TRBV12-4
DNA: TGTGCCAGCAGCTTTTCGGGGGGCTCCTACAATGAGCAGTTCTTC; CDR3: CASSFSGGSYNEQFF; J: TRBJ2-1; size: -; D: TRBD2; V: TRBV7-3
DNA: TGTGCCAGCAGCGCTAGCGGGAAATCTCGGTTCTTC; CDR3: CASSASGKSRFF; J: TRBJ2-1; size: -; D: TRBD2; V: TRBV3-1/TRBV3-2
DNA: TGTGCCAGCCCGGGGGGGACAGAGAACACTGAAGCTTTCTTT; CDR3: CASPGGTENTEAFF; J: TRBJ1-1; size: -; D: TRBD1; V: TRBV6-1
DNA: TGTGCCAGCAGTTTAAGGCAGGTGAACACTGAAGCTTTCTTT; CDR3: CASSLRQVNTEAFF; J: TRBJ1-1; size: -; D: -; V: TRBV28
DNA: TGTGCCAGCTCCCCAGACAGGGACTCTGGCTACACCTTC; CDR3: CASSPDRDSGYTF; J: TRBJ1-2; size: -; D: TRBD1; V: TRBV18
DNA: TGCGCCAGCAGCACGGGACAACCGAACACTGAAGCTTTCTTT; CDR3: CASSTGQPNTEAFF; J: TRBJ1-1; size: -; D: -; V: TRBV5-1
DNA: TGTGCCAGCAGCGTCGCACTAGCGGGGGACAATGAGCAGTTCTTC; CDR3: CASSVALAGDNEQFF; J: TRBJ2-1; size: -; D: TRBD2; V: TRBV7-3
DNA: TGTGCCAGCAGCTTCGATGCGGCCGAAGCTTTCTTT; CDR3: CASSFDAAEAFF; J: TRBJ1-1; size: -; D: -; V: TRBV11-3
DNA: TGTGCCACCAGCAAGAGGGGGAGGGAGGGTCAATCTGAAGCTTTCTTT; CDR3: CATSKRGREGQSEAFF; J: TRBJ1-1; size: -; D: -; V: TRBV15
DNA: TGTGCCAGCAGCTTAGTCGTAGTCGGGGGCAATGAGCAGTTCTTC; CDR3: CASSLVVVGGNEQFF; J: TRBJ2-1; size: few; D: -; V: TRBV7-2
DNA: TGTGCCAGCAGCCCGGGACTAGCGGGGGGGTTGGGAGATACGCAGTATTTT; CDR3: CASSPGLAGGLGDTQYF; J: TRBJ2-3; size: -; D: TRBD2; V: TRBV3-1/TRBV3-2
DNA: TGTGCCAGCAGCTCGGACACAGGCCGCTATAATTCACCCCTCCACTTT; CDR3: CASSSDTGRYNSPLHF; J: TRBJ1-6; size: -; D: -; V: TRBV7-6
DNA: TGTGCCAGCTCACCACCGGAGGGGCGCCAAGAGACCCAGTACTTC; CDR3: CASSPPEGRQETQYF; J: TRBJ2-5; size: -; D: -; V: TRBV18
DNA: TGTGCCAGCAGCTTAGTCCCCGGACGGGTCGGGAATGGAAACACCATATATTTT; CDR3: CASSLVPGRVGNGNTIYF; J: TRBJ1-3; size: -; D: -; V: TRBV7-2
DNA: TGTGCCAGCAGCCCGGGACTGGGTGGAAACACCATATATTTT; CDR3: CASSPGLGGNTIYF; J: TRBJ1-3; size: -; D: -; V: TRBV7-3
DNA: TGTGCCAGCAGCCCAGACGGATCCAGGGGCTATGGCTACACCTTC; CDR3: CASSPDGSRGYGYTF; J: TRBJ1-2; size: -; D: -; V: TRBV5-4
DNA: TGTGCCAGCAGCCTACTAAGGGCAGGGGGCATTAGTGGCTACACCTTC; CDR3: CASSLLRAGGISGYTF; J: TRBJ1-2; size: few; D: TRBD1; V: TRBV11-3
DNA: TGTGCCAGCAGCCCTACAAGGGGCACTGAAGCTTTCTTT; CDR3: CASSPTRGTEAFF; J: TRBJ1-1; size: -; D: -; V: TRBV5-6
DNA: TGTGCCAGCTCACCAACCCCACGGGAGGGAAAACTGTTTTTT; CDR3: CASSPTPREGKLFF; J: TRBJ1-4; size: -; D: -; V: TRBV18
DNA: TGCGCCAGCAGCCAAGAGGGGACTAGCGGGATCGCCTACAATGAGCAGTTCTTC; CDR3: CASSQEGTSGIAYNEQFF; J: TRBJ2-1; size: once; D: TRBD2; V: TRBV4-1
DNA: TGCAGCGTGGGGGGTTGGATGCGGGAGCTGTTTTTT; CDR3: CSVGGWMRELFF; J: TRBJ2-2; size: -; D: -; V: TRBV29-1
DNA: TGTGCCAGCAGCCTCAGCCGAAACCGGGGAGGCTACACCTTC; CDR3: CASSLSRNRGGYTF; J: TRBJ1-2; size: -; D: -; V: TRBV11-3
DNA: TGCAGCGTCCTGCACCCGGACACTCCTAATCAGCCCCAGCATTTT; CDR3: CSVLHPDTPNQPQHF; J: TRBJ1-5; size: -; D: -; V: TRBV29-1
DNA: TGTGCCATCAGTGCCCGGTGGAGCGGGGATGGGGATACGCAGTATTTT; CDR3: CAISARWSGDGDTQYF; J: TRBJ2-3; size: -; D: TRBD2; V: TRBV10-3
DNA: TGTGCCAGCAGTTTTTCAGGACAGGGGGACTATGGCTACACCTTC; CDR3: CASSFSGQGDYGYTF; J: TRBJ1-2; size: -; D: TRBD1; V: TRBV27
DNA: TGTGCCAGCAGCCAGCCAGGACAGCCCCAGCATTTT; CDR3: CASSQPGQPQHF; J: TRBJ1-5; size: -; D: -; V: TRBV7-9
DNA: TGTGCCAGCAGCGTAGGGTCATGGGGGGGAGGAGGTACTGAAGCTTTCTTT; CDR3: CASSVGSWGGGGTEAFF; J: TRBJ1-1; size: few; D: -; V: TRBV9
DNA: TGTGCCAGCAGCCGGGGGAATAGCAATCAGCCCCAGCATTTT; CDR3: CASSRGNSNQPQHF; J: TRBJ1-5; size: once; D: -; V: TRBV5-4
DNA: TGTGCCAGCAGCTTTCGGACTAGCCAAGGAAGCGAGCAGTACTTC; CDR3: CASSFRTSQGSEQYF; J: TRBJ2-7; size: -; D: TRBD2; V: TRBV7-2
DNA: TGTGCCAGCAGCGACAGGTCATATGGCTACACCTTC; CDR3: CASSDRSYGYTF; J: TRBJ1-2; size: -; D: -; V: TRBV6-5
DNA: TGTGCCAGTAGTATACCCCCCCCAGGGTCCCTAGGCTACACCTTC; CDR3: CASSIPPPGSLGYTF; J: TRBJ1-2; size: -; D: -; V: TRBV19
DNA: TGTGCCAGCACCCAACTAGCGGGGGAGCAGTACTTC; CDR3: CASTQLAGEQYF; J: TRBJ2-7; size: -; D: TRBD2; V: TRBV12-3/TRBV12-4
DNA: TGTGCCAGCAGAATCGGGGGGACCGCGGAAAAACTGTTTTTT; CDR3: CASRIGGTAEKLFF; J: TRBJ1-4; size: few; D: -; V: TRBV28
DNA: TGTGCCAGCAGCGTTCGGGTCGATCCCACCGGGGAGCTGTTTTTT; CDR3: CASSVRVDPTGELFF; J: TRBJ2-2; size: few; D: -; V: TRBV9
DNA: TGTGCCAGCAGTGAAAGGACAGGGGGCCGTGAGACCCAGTACTTC; CDR3: CASSERTGGRETQYF; J: TRBJ2-5; size: -; D: TRBD1; V: TRBV2
DNA: TGTGCCAGCAGTTTAGGGGGGGCGAGGGGGACTGAAGCTTTCTTT; CDR3: CASSLGGARGTEAFF; J: TRBJ1-1; size: -; D: -; V: TRBV27
DNA: TGTGCCAGCAGTGATCCCGGTCGAGACTATGGCTACACCTTC; CDR3: CASSDPGRDYGYTF; J: TRBJ1-2; size: -; D: -; V: TRBV25-1
DNA: TGTGCCAGCAGCGAGGGACACTTTAGATACACTGAAGCTTTCTTT; CDR3: CASSEGHFRYTEAFF; J: TRBJ1-1; size: -; D: -; V: TRBV2
DNA: TGTGCCAGCAGCTTTAGCGGGAGCTCTGGGGCCAACGTCCTGACTTTC; CDR3: CASSFSGSSGANVLTF; J: TRBJ2-6; size: -; D: TRBD2; V: TRBV5-4
DNA: TGTGCCAGCAGTTTAGCAGGGGTTGGCTACACCTTC; CDR3: CASSLAGVGYTF; J: TRBJ1-2; size: -; D: -; V: TRBV12-3/TRBV12-4